A selection of T cell receptor beta chains follows, all from one sample in a study of blood T cell repertoires in COVID-19. Assay: immunoSEQ multiplex PCR; the TCRdb copy retains only in-frame clones and omits some. Of roughly 52,000 clones detected, roughly 89% appear once; the ten largest clones hold more than 3%. Sample: peripheral blood. The origin of the receptors is a man aged 40-50 years with COVID-19, enrolled during active disease. The CDR3 runs from the conserved cysteine through the conserved F or W. Fields, in order: D gene, clone size, V gene, J gene, CDR3 DNA, CDR3 protein. The D gene is left open where the match is weak. Not all rows give a size; the values are once, few, many and, for expanded clones, a class.

d_call: .
clone_size: .
v_call: TRBV11-2
j_call: TRBJ2-3
cdr3_nt: TGTGCCAGCAGCCGTGCGGGGCCAGATACGCAGTATTTT
cdr3_aa: CASSRAGPDTQYF

d_call: TRBD1
clone_size: .
v_call: TRBV2
j_call: TRBJ2-3
cdr3_nt: TGTGCCAGCAGGAGACAGGGCCTCAGCACAGATACGCAGTATTTT
cdr3_aa: CASRRQGLSTDTQYF

d_call: TRBD2
clone_size: .
v_call: TRBV6-5
j_call: TRBJ2-2
cdr3_nt: TGTGCCAGCAGTTATCAGACTAGCGGGGGTTCCTGGGAGCTGTTTTTT
cdr3_aa: CASSYQTSGGSWELFF

d_call: TRBD2
clone_size: .
v_call: TRBV11-2
j_call: TRBJ2-1
cdr3_nt: TGTGCCAGCAGCCCCCCAGGGGTAGCGGGAGCCTACAATGAGCAGTTCTTC
cdr3_aa: CASSPPGVAGAYNEQFF

d_call: .
clone_size: .
v_call: TRBV7-9
j_call: TRBJ2-6
cdr3_nt: TGTGCCAGCAGCCAAGCAACAGGGACTGGGGCCAACGTCCTGACTTTC
cdr3_aa: CASSQATGTGANVLTF

d_call: .
clone_size: .
v_call: TRBV9
j_call: TRBJ2-7
cdr3_nt: TGTGCCAGCAGCTTGGGGGACATCTCCTACGAGCAGTACTTC
cdr3_aa: CASSLGDISYEQYF

d_call: TRBD1
clone_size: once
v_call: TRBV2
j_call: TRBJ1-1
cdr3_nt: TGTGCCAGCAGTACAGGGGCTGGCACTGAAGCTTTCTTT
cdr3_aa: CASSTGAGTEAFF

d_call: TRBD2
clone_size: once
v_call: TRBV10-3
j_call: TRBJ2-7
cdr3_nt: TGTGCCATCAGTCCGGGACTAGCGTACGAGCAGTACTTC
cdr3_aa: CAISPGLAYEQYF

d_call: .
clone_size: .
v_call: TRBV14
j_call: TRBJ1-2
cdr3_nt: TGTGCCAGCAGCGCCATCGGACTCTATGGCTACACCTTC
cdr3_aa: CASSAIGLYGYTF

d_call: .
clone_size: .
v_call: TRBV7-2
j_call: TRBJ1-2
cdr3_nt: TGTGCCAGCAGCTTAGGCGGGTCGTTGAGCTACACCTTC
cdr3_aa: CASSLGGSLSYTF

d_call: .
clone_size: .
v_call: TRBV2
j_call: TRBJ1-2
cdr3_nt: TGTGCCAGCAGTGAACAGGCCGACTATGGCTACACCTTC
cdr3_aa: CASSEQADYGYTF

d_call: .
clone_size: .
v_call: TRBV27
j_call: TRBJ1-1
cdr3_nt: TGTGCCAGCAGTGCCGGGGTTGGAATGAACACTGAAGCTTTCTTT
cdr3_aa: CASSAGVGMNTEAFF

d_call: TRBD2
clone_size: .
v_call: TRBV7-9
j_call: TRBJ2-5
cdr3_nt: TGTGCCAGCAGCTTAGGACTAGCCAAAGAGACCCAGTACTTC
cdr3_aa: CASSLGLAKETQYF

d_call: TRBD1
clone_size: .
v_call: TRBV5-4
j_call: TRBJ2-5
cdr3_nt: TGTGCCAGCAGCTCGGACAGGGGCGGCCAAGAGACCCAGTACTTC
cdr3_aa: CASSSDRGGQETQYF

d_call: .
clone_size: .
v_call: TRBV7-3
j_call: TRBJ1-1
cdr3_nt: TGTGCCAGCAGCTTAGGGGCCATGAACACTGAAGCTTTCTTT
cdr3_aa: CASSLGAMNTEAFF

d_call: TRBD2
clone_size: few
v_call: TRBV10-2
j_call: TRBJ2-7
cdr3_nt: TGCGCCAGCAGGGCCCCGGGGGGCTACGAGCAGTACTTC
cdr3_aa: CASRAPGGYEQYF

d_call: TRBD1
clone_size: .
v_call: TRBV30
j_call: TRBJ2-5
cdr3_nt: TGTGCCTGGAGTGGGACAGGGATGATGGAGACCCAGTACTTC
cdr3_aa: CAWSGTGMMETQYF

d_call: TRBD1
clone_size: few
v_call: TRBV7-8
j_call: TRBJ2-7
cdr3_nt: TGTGCCAGCAGCCCGACAGGGGCTCAGCCCTACGAGCAGTACTTC
cdr3_aa: CASSPTGAQPYEQYF

d_call: .
clone_size: .
v_call: TRBV7-9
j_call: TRBJ2-5
cdr3_nt: TGTGCCAGCAGCTTAATGACAGTCCAAGAGACCCAGTACTTC
cdr3_aa: CASSLMTVQETQYF

d_call: .
clone_size: .
v_call: TRBV5-1
j_call: TRBJ1-2
cdr3_nt: TGCGCCAGCAGCTTGGACGGGGACTATGGTAACTATGGCTACACCTTC
cdr3_aa: CASSLDGDYGNYGYTF

d_call: TRBD2
clone_size: .
v_call: TRBV5-4
j_call: TRBJ2-1
cdr3_nt: TGTACCAGCAGCTTGGAGCTAGCGGGAGAATCCTACAATGAGCAGTTCTTC
cdr3_aa: CTSSLELAGESYNEQFF

d_call: .
clone_size: .
v_call: TRBV5-5
j_call: TRBJ1-1
cdr3_nt: TGTGCCAGCAGCCTAGCAGGTATCGAGAACACTGAAGCTTTCTTT
cdr3_aa: CASSLAGIENTEAFF

d_call: .
clone_size: .
v_call: TRBV5-6
j_call: TRBJ2-7
cdr3_nt: TGTGCCAGCAGCCCCTGGTGGGCGGGAAGGTCCTACGAGCAGTACTTC
cdr3_aa: CASSPWWAGRSYEQYF

d_call: TRBD1
clone_size: .
v_call: TRBV7-3
j_call: TRBJ2-5
cdr3_nt: TGTGCCAGCAGCCAGACCACAGGGGTCGGAGAGACCCAGTACTTC
cdr3_aa: CASSQTTGVGETQYF

d_call: .
clone_size: .
v_call: TRBV21-1
j_call: TRBJ2-6
cdr3_nt: TGTGCCAGCCACCGGGAGACAGCCTCCTCTGGGGCCAACGTCCTGACTTTC
cdr3_aa: CASHRETASSGANVLTF

d_call: .
clone_size: once
v_call: TRBV6-2/TRBV6-3
j_call: TRBJ2-5
cdr3_nt: TGTGCCAGCAGCGACCCGAGGGAGACCCAGTACTTC
cdr3_aa: CASSDPRETQYF

d_call: .
clone_size: once
v_call: TRBV9
j_call: TRBJ2-7
cdr3_nt: TGTGCCAGTAGCGTAGGAGTAGGAGGGAGCTACGAGCAGTACTTC
cdr3_aa: CASSVGVGGSYEQYF